Listed here are 27 T cell receptor beta chains from one sample, sequenced in a study of T cell repertoires in cytomegalovirus infection. TCRdb reprocessed the reads via MiXCR and lists one record per CDR3 protein. In the table there are 300,000 or so distinct CDR3 sequences, approximately 10% of which are singletons. Sequences were obtained from PBMCs. The origin of the receptors is a human donor in good health (CMV status not recorded). Some clones in this sample may be carry-over from other donors' samples.

This clonotype was counted at least ten times. The genes are TRBV6-2 or TRBV6-3 and TRBJ2-7, with D possibly TRBD2 on 5 matching bases. Trimming took off 0 bases at V and 3 bases at J, with 9 bases between the two ends. Per the germline V gene, CDR1 is MNHEY and CDR2 is SVGEGT. This CDR3 is built from 14 residues. DNA of the CDR3: TGTGCCAGCAGTTACTCCGGACTCCACTACGAGCAGTACGTC. Amino acid sequence: CASSYSGLHYEQYV.

V gene TRBV29-1 combines with J gene TRBJ1-2; D ambiguous. Trimming cost V 6 bases and J 0 bases, with 11 bases left between them. The CDR3 sequence is 13 residues long. Germline CDR1 SQVTM, CDR2 ANQGSEA. Here the CDR3 DNA reads TGCAGCGTAGAACTGAAAACTAACTATGGCTACACCTTC. Translation gives CSVELKTNYGYTF.

This clonotype was seen many times. This sequence joins TRBV7-2 and TRBJ2-3; D possibly matches TRBD1 or TRBD2 (5 bases each). Germline V gene lookup returns CDR1 SGHTA and CDR2 FQGNSA. Trimming cost V 1 base and J 3 bases, with 17 bases left between them. The CDR3 consists of 17 residues. CDR3 nucleotides: TGTGCCAGCAGCTTAGTCGAAGGGGAGAGGCTTACAGATACGCAGTATTTT. Its protein product is CASSLVEGERLTDTQYF.

V usage is TRBV6-2 or TRBV6-3 and J usage is TRBJ2-7; 8 bases align to TRBD1. V gave up 4 bases and J gave up 0 bases; unmatched junction bases: 8. The germline V gene has CDR1 MNHEY and CDR2 SVGEGT. The CDR3 is made up of 16 amino acids. This CDR3 is CASSSDRDPVSYEQYF. CDR3 nucleotides: TGTGCCAGCAGTTCGGACAGGGACCCCGTCTCCTACGAGCAGTACTTC.

This clonotype was seen a few times. This rearrangement joins TRBV6-5 to TRBJ1-2, with 8 bases lining up with TRBD1. This CDR3 is built from 16 residues. From germline, CDR1 is MNHEY and CDR2 SVGAGI. With 4 bases clipped from V and 4 bases from J, the junction kept 11 bases outside the gene matches. The CDR3 region has the DNA TGTGCCAGCAGTTCAACAGACAGGGGAGTAGTCTATGGCTACACCTTC. This sequence encodes CASSSTDRGVVYGYTF.

The V gene is TRBV20-1, the J gene TRBJ1-1; tentatively, D is TRBD1 (6 bases). This CDR3 contains 15 residues. The germline CDR1 and CDR2 sequences are DFQATT and SNEGSKA (reference sequence). Trimming removed 6 bases from V and 3 bases from J, with 20 bases in between. CDR3 residues: CSAEEGVRVYTEAFF. In DNA form, the CDR3 reads TGCAGTGCGGAAGAGGGGGTCAGGGTCTACACTGAAGCTTTCTTT.

This clonotype showed up many times. The rearrangement uses TRBV6-2 or TRBV6-3 and TRBJ1-5; 8 nucleotides match TRBD1. Germline V CDR1 and CDR2: MNHEY, SVGEGT. The CDR3 consists of 16 residues. V gave up 6 bases and J gave up 6 bases; unmatched junction bases: 13. The CDR3 region has the DNA TGTGCCAGCAGACCCCCCTACAGGGGGAAAACTCAGCCCCAGCATTTT. Translated, it gives CASRPPYRGKTQPQHF.

This clonotype occurred many times. V usage is TRBV6-1 and J usage is TRBJ2-1, with D perhaps TRBD2 (7 bases). Germline lookup yields CDR1 MNHNS and CDR2 SASEGT. CDR3 length: 14 residues. V lost 2 bases, J lost 8 bases, and 13 bases lay in between. CDR3 loop: CASSEPGGGDEQFF. The CDR3 DNA reads TGTGCCAGCAGTGAACCGGGGGGCGGGGATGAGCAGTTCTTC.

This chain links TRBV14 with TRBJ1-1; D gene uncertain. Trimming pared 1 base from V and 1 base from J, leaving 7 bases between. The germline V gene has CDR1 SGHDN and CDR2 FVKESK. The CDR3 extends over 14 amino acids. The CDR3 loop is CASSQARQNTEAFF. CDR3 nucleotide sequence: TGTGCCAGCAGCCAAGCGCGGCAGAACACTGAAGCTTTCTTT.

The table lists this clonotype with a few counts. The J gene is TRBJ1-1, the V gene TRBV7-9, with D unclear. V lost 8 bases and J lost 0, with 10 bases in between. The germline gives CDR1 SEHNR, CDR2 FQNEAQ (reference sequence). This CDR3 contains 13 residues. The CDR3 spells CASGLRVNTEAFF. Written as DNA, the CDR3 is TGTGCCAGCGGACTTAGGGTGAACACTGAAGCTTTCTTT. Full variable domain (remainder filled in from reference TRBV7-9 and TRBJ1-1): DTGVSQNPRHKITKRGQNVTFRCDPISEHNRLYWYRQTLGQGPEFLTYFQNEAQLEKSRLLSDRFSAERPKGSFSTLEIQRTEQGDSAMYLCASGLRVNTEAFFGQGTRLTVV.

In this sample, this clonotype turned up many times. This chain links TRBV19 with TRBJ2-2; D not resolved. Germline V gives CDR1 LNHDA, CDR2 SQIVND (reference sequence). The CDR3 consists of 14 residues. V lost 5 bases and J 0 bases, leaving 7 bases between the germline ends. In DNA form, the CDR3 reads TGTGCCAGTAGTCAACAGCCGAACACCGGGGAGCTGTTTTTT. Its translation is CASSQQPNTGELFF.

This clonotype was detected many times. The chain employs TRBV5-1 and TRBJ2-3; D might be TRBD1 or TRBD2, each matching 5 bases. V lost 1 base, J lost 0 bases, and 15 bases lay in between. Germline assignment: CDR1 SGHRS and CDR2 YFSETQ. The CDR3 is 17 amino acids. The CDR3 sequence is CASSLTGPPYSTDTQYF. DNA of the CDR3: TGCGCCAGCAGCTTGACGGGGCCCCCGTATAGCACAGATACGCAGTATTTT. Using reference TRBV5-1 and TRBJ2-3 for the parts outside the CDR3, the full variable domain is KAGVTQTPRYLIKTRGQQVTLSCSPISGHRSVSWYQQTPGQGLQFLFEYFSETQRNKGNFPGRFSGRQFSNSRSEMNVSTLELGDSALYLCASSLTGPPYSTDTQYFGPGTRLTVL.

This clonotype was found many times. This chain's CDR3 is CASSRPSGASNEQFF. The CDR3 DNA reads as TGTGCCAGCAGCCGTCCTAGCGGAGCCAGCAATGAGCAGTTCTTC. The chain carries TRBV7-2 and TRBJ2-1; 7 bases agree with TRBD2. The CDR3 length is 15 residues. V shed 5 bases and J 6 bases; nucleotides not matched to a gene: 10. Germline CDR1 and CDR2: SGHTA and FQGNSA. The full variable domain, in which reference TRBV7-2 and TRBJ2-1 provide the parts outside the CDR3, is GAGVSQSPSNKVTEKGKDVELRCDPISGHTALYWYRQSLGQGLEFLIYFQGNSAPDKSGLPSDRFSAERTGGSVSTLTIQRTQQEDSAVYLCASSRPSGASNEQFFGPGTRLTVL.

This clonotype was counted ten times or more. The V and J genes are TRBV29-1 and TRBJ2-3; maybe TRBD2 (7 bases). V gave up 4 bases and J gave up 2 bases, with 16 bases separating them. There are 15 residues in the CDR3. Germline CDR1 reads SQVTM; CDR2 reads ANQGSEA. CDR3 residues: CSVGLAGANTDTQYF. For the CDR3, the DNA is TGCAGCGTTGGTTTGGCGGGGGCAAACACAGATACGCAGTATTTT.

This clonotype was detected many times. The chain carries TRBV12-3 or TRBV12-4 and TRBJ2-2, with a tentative D call TRBD1 (6 bases). V was pared by 5 bases and J by 5 bases, with 12 bases between. The CDR3 sequence is 14 residues long. The DNA of the CDR3 is TGTGCCAGCAGTCAACATACAGGGACCGGGGAGCTGTTTTTT. Its protein is CASSQHTGTGELFF.

This clonotype was seen ten or more times. The J gene is TRBJ2-2, the V gene TRBV12-3 or TRBV12-4, with D perhaps TRBD2 (6 bases). The CDR3 consists of 13 residues. V was clipped by 7 bases and J by 8 bases, with 14 bases between them. The CDR3 is CASKPGGVGELFF. For the CDR3, the DNA is TGTGCCAGCAAACCCGGGGGAGTAGGGGAGCTGTTTTTT.

The sample holds many counts of this clonotype. J is TRBJ2-7 and V is TRBV28, with 10 nucleotides matching TRBD2. The J segment lost 6 bases and the V segment lost 5 bases, leaving 10 bases of the junction unmatched. The CDR3 loop spans 15 amino acids. CDR1 is MDHEN, CDR2 SYDVKM, per germline. The chain's CDR3 is CASSSAGLAGVEQYV. The CDR3 bases are TGTGCCAGCAGTAGTGCTGGGCTAGCGGGGGTCGAGCAGTACGTC.

This clonotype was counted ten times or more. The chain links TRBV10-3 to TRBJ1-4, with a possible D match to TRBD1 (6 bases). Germline CDR1 ENHRY, CDR2 SYGVKD. The CDR3 is 14 amino acids. V was clipped by 3 bases and J by 5 bases, with 10 bases between them. CDR3 DNA: TGTGCCATCAGTGAAGGGACACTGAATGAAAAACTGTTTTTT. Translation: CAISEGTLNEKLFF.

As concerns this clonotype: This may be a read error: a much more frequent sequence differs by one nucleotide. The genes are TRBV28 and TRBJ2-1; D unclear. The CDR3 is 11 residues long. Germline CDR1 reads MDHEN; CDR2 reads SYDVKM. CDR3 bases: TGTGTCAGTTATAAGGGCAATGAGCAGTTCTTC. It is translated as CVSYKGNEQFF.

Ten or more counts support this clonotype. This rearrangement joins TRBV5-1 to TRBJ2-7; D gene ambiguous. The germline V gene encodes CDR1 SGHRS and CDR2 YFSETQ. V shed 0 bases and J shed 5 bases, with 3 bases lying between them. CDR3 size: 11 residues. The CDR3 nucleotides are TGCGCCAGCAGCTTGGGAGACGAGCAGTACTTC. The encoded protein is CASSLGDEQYF.

In this sample, this clonotype turned up a few times. The chain couples TRBV19 to TRBJ2-4; perhaps TRBD2 as D (5 bases). Trimming pared 3 bases from V and 0 bases from J, leaving 27 bases between. This CDR3 comprises 21 residues. The germline CDR1 and CDR2 sequences are LNHDA and SQIVND (reference sequence). The CDR3 nucleotides are TGTGCCAGTAGTATTATAATCGGTGACGGACTGACCCGGCGAGCCAAAAACATTCAGTACTTC. Its translation: CASSIIIGDGLTRRAKNIQYF.

Only a few counts were recorded for this clonotype. The J gene is TRBJ2-3, the V gene TRBV20-1, with 12 bases that match TRBD2. CDR3 size: 18 residues. Germline V gene data show CDR1 as DFQATT and CDR2 as SNEGSKA (reference sequence). V trimming: 6 bases; J trimming: 0 bases; junction bases outside the gene matches: 13. The CDR3 DNA follows: TGCAGTGCCCCCAGACTAGCGGGGGCCCCTTCTAGCACAGATACGCAGTATTTT. This codes for CSAPRLAGAPSSTDTQYF.

This clonotype has ten or more counts. The chain has TRBV7-8 and TRBJ2-3; D possibly uses TRBD1 or TRBD2 (6 bases each). This CDR3 region has 15 residues. Trimming stripped 5 bases from V and 5 bases from J, with 17 bases between. Germline assignment: CDR1 SGHVS and CDR2 FQNEAQ. CDR3 coding DNA: TGTGCCAGCAGCCGCAAAGGGGGGCCGGGAGATACGCAGTATTTT. This gives the protein CASSRKGGPGDTQYF.

The CDR3 loop reads CSVEEGGGNQPQHF. The CDR3, as DNA: TGCAGCGTTGAAGAAGGGGGCGGCAATCAGCCCCAGCATTTT. The V and J genes are TRBV29-1 and TRBJ1-5, with 7 bases matching TRBD1. Germline V gives CDR1 SQVTM, CDR2 ANQGSEA. V was pared by 0 bases and J by 2 bases, with 1 base of the junction left unmatched. There are 14 residues in the CDR3. The whole variable domain, filled in from reference TRBV29-1 and TRBJ1-5, reads SAVISQKPSRDICQRGTSLTIQCQVDSQVTMMFWYRQQPGQSLTLIATANQGSEATYESGFVIDKFPISRPNLTFSTLTVSNMSPEDSSIYLCSVEEGGGNQPQHFGDGTRLSIL.

A remark on this clonotype: At one end, the junction sequence differs from germline, possibly due to a read error. V and J are TRBV19 and TRBJ1-1, with unresolved D. Per the germline V gene, CDR1 is LNHDA and CDR2 is SQIVND (reference sequence). This CDR3 has 13 residues. The chain's CDR3 is CASSISVNTDAFF. The CDR3 nucleotides read TGTGCCAGTAGTATATCTGTGAACACTGATGCTTTCTTT.

The rearrangement uses TRBV29-1 and TRBJ1-3; D is ambiguous. This CDR3 comprises 14 residues. The V gene's germline CDR1 is SQVTM and CDR2 ANQGSEA. V shed 4 bases and J shed 4 bases, with 14 bases lying between them. CDR3 protein: CSVVSQGEGNTIYF. The CDR3 nucleotides read TGCAGCGTTGTTTCGCAAGGAGAAGGAAACACCATATATTTT.

This clonotype was seen at least ten times. This chain uses TRBV18 with TRBJ1-1, with 9 bases fitting TRBD1. Germline V gene data show CDR1 as KGHSH and CDR2 as LQKENI. The V and J ends lost 6 bases and 11 bases, in that order; junction bases with no gene match: 10. CDR3 length: 13 amino acids. The CDR3 region is CASSYGTGISAFF. The CDR3 DNA reads as TGTGCCAGCTCCTACGGGACAGGGATTTCGGCTTTCTTT.